This T cell receptor (beta chain) derives from a study of blood T cells in healthy people across ages. About the study: Per two T cells, template switching captured roughly one barcoded beta molecule.

A second about 7 to 12 cycle PCR used barcoded and J-beta primers. Via MiXCR, TCRdb re-called the 5' RACE reads, giving one row per CDR3 protein. This table has about 570,000 distinct CDR3 sequences, about 25% appearing once. There are a few counts of this clonotype. The antigen remains unidentified. The CDR3 extends over 15 amino acids. Per the germline V gene, CDR1 is SGHAT and CDR2 is FQNNGV. Broader study findings: TCR beta diversity per million T cells fell roughly linearly with age.

The same specimen was also included in a second study, on T cells of mothers and their children.

The sequenced material came from blood. V is TRBV11-2 and J is TRBJ2-5, with 8 nucleotides matching TRBD2. Matching the DNA end better, TRBJ2-7 makes the J call doubtful. The source is a boy aged 2 to 9 in good health. The DNA of the CDR3 is TGTGCCAGCAGCCTGAGAATAGCGGGAATCCACGAGCAGTACTTC. Protein sequence: CASSLRIAGIHEQYF.